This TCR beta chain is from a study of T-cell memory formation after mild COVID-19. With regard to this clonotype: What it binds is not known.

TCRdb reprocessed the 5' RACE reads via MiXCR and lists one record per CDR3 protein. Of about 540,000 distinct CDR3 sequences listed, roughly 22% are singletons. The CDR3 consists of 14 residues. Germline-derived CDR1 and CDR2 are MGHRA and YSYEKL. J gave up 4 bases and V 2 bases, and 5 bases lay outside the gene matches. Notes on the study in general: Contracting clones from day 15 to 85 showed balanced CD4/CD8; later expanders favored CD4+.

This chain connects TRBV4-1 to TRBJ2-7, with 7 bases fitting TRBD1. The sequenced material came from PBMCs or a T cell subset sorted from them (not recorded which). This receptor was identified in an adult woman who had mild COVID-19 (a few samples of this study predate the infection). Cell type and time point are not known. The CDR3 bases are TGCGCCAGCAGCCAATTACAGGGGATATACGAGCAGTACTTC. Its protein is CASSQLQGIYEQYF.